One and the same sample provided the 16 T cell receptor beta chains below, sequenced in a study of blood T cell repertoires in COVID-19. Method: immunoSEQ multiplex PCR; TCRdb's copy keeps in-frame clones and lacks some. The table has 350,000 to 450,000 clones, over 75% seen once; the top ten hold about 1.5%. Sequencing used PBMCs or T cells enriched from blood (not recorded which). These receptor sequences come from a young woman who had been exposed to COVID-19.

The chain employs TRBV19 and TRBJ1-2; TRBD1 might be the D (5 bases). The CDR3 covers 17 residues. Germline V gene sequence: CDR1 LNHDA, CDR2 SQIVND (reference sequence). V shed 3 bases and J shed 4 bases, with 21 bases lying between them. CDR3 sequence (DNA): TGTGCCAGTAGTATCGGGGTTGGGGGAGGGGCGGCCTATGGCTACACCTTC. Encoded protein: CASSIGVGGGAAYGYTF.

The gene calls are TRBV2 and TRBJ1-1; maybe TRBD1 (5 bases). CDR1 SNHLY and CDR2 FYNNEI come from the germline V gene. The CDR3 totals 17 residues. Trimming took off 0 bases at V and 4 bases at J, with 18 bases between the two ends. CDR3 sequence reads: CASSEAQHGGWGTEAFF. The CDR3 region has the DNA TGTGCCAGCAGTGAAGCGCAACACGGGGGGTGGGGCACTGAAGCTTTCTTT.

This chain connects TRBV7-6 to TRBJ2-7; weak D call: TRBD2 (6 bases). The germline gives CDR1 SGHVS, CDR2 FNYEAQ. The ends were cut back, 5 bases at V and 7 bases at J, with 21 bases in the middle. This CDR3 has 15 residues. CDR3 bases: TGTGCCAGCAGCCCCTGGTGGGAGGTTTCGGATGAGCAGTACTTC. The encoded protein is CASSPWWEVSDEQYF.

The chain recombines TRBV6-4 with TRBJ1-2; 8 bases align to TRBD1. Trimming took 6 bases from V and 6 from J; bases not matched to a gene: 12. The germline V gene encodes CDR1 MRHNA and CDR2 SNTAGT. The CDR3 length is 15 residues. In DNA, the CDR3 is TGTGCCAGCAGACAGGGGGAGTTGACTGGAGATGGCTACACCTTC. Amino acids: CASRQGELTGDGYTF.

V usage is TRBV27 and J usage is TRBJ1-2, with a possible D match to TRBD1 (5 bases). The CDR3 totals 16 residues. The V end was cut by 2 bases, the J end by 2 bases, with 15 bases between. CDR1 is MNHEY and CDR2 is SMNVEV in the germline V gene (reference sequence). CDR3 coding DNA: TGTGCCAGCAGTTTAGTTTTGGGGCAAGGCAACTATGGCTACACCTTC. Translating it yields CASSLVLGQGNYGYTF.

This chain links TRBV2 with TRBJ2-2; unclear D gene. With 2 bases removed from V and 6 bases from J, the gap between germline ends came to 10 bases. CDR3 length equals 14 residues. Germline CDR1 reads SNHLY; CDR2 reads FYNNEI. The CDR3 spells CASSELYLPGELFF. The CDR3 coding sequence is TGTGCCAGCAGTGAACTCTATCTCCCCGGGGAGCTGTTTTTT. The full variable domain, completed using reference TRBV2 and TRBJ2-2, is EPEVTQTPSHQVTQMGQEVILRCVPISNHLYFYWYRQILGQKVEFLVSFYNNEISEKSEIFDDQFSVERPDGSNFTLKIRSTKLEDSAMYFCASSELYLPGELFFGEGSRLTVL.

The chain recombines TRBV27 with TRBJ1-2; D might be TRBD1 (6 bases). This CDR3 region has 14 residues. V was pared by 6 bases and J by 8 bases, with 19 bases between. From germline, CDR1 is MNHEY and CDR2 SMNVEV (reference sequence). For the CDR3, the DNA is TGTGCCAGCAGGGGGGTGGTACAGGGCCACGGCTACACCTTC. This codes for CASRGVVQGHGYTF.

The CDR3 region has the DNA TGTGCCAGCAGTTACGAGCGGGGGAGCACAGATACGCAGTATTTT. It yields the protein CASSYERGSTDTQYF. The rearrangement joins TRBV6-5 to TRBJ2-3; 8 bases agree with TRBD2. The J segment lost 0 bases and the V segment lost 2 bases, leaving 1 base of the junction unmatched. The CDR3 is 15 amino acids. Per germline, CDR1 MNHEY and CDR2 SVGAGI.

This clone was counted only a few times. The J gene is TRBJ1-1, the V gene TRBV2; D is ambiguous. The CDR3 is 13 residues long. Trimming left V 4 bases short and J 3 bases short, with 9 bases between. CDR1 and CDR2 from the germline V gene are SNHLY and FYNNEI. CDR3 DNA: TGTGCCAGCAGTGTTGAGGGATACACTGAAGCTTTCTTT. Translating it yields CASSVEGYTEAFF.

This clone was counted only a few times. V gene TRBV19 combines with J gene TRBJ2-7; 10 nucleotides align to TRBD1. V shed 6 bases, J shed 4 bases, and the junction held 6 bases outside the gene matches. There are 14 residues in the CDR3. The germline gives CDR1 LNHDA, CDR2 SQIVND (reference sequence). CDR3 in amino acids: CASSGDRGGYEQYF. CDR3 DNA sequence: TGTGCCAGTAGCGGGGACAGGGGCGGATACGAGCAGTACTTC.

The J gene is TRBJ1-2, the V gene TRBV7-6, with 8 bases that match TRBD1. This CDR3 is built from 14 residues. Per the germline V gene, CDR1 is SGHVS and CDR2 is FNYEAQ. V dropped 6 bases and J dropped 5; count of bases not matched to a gene: 8. CDR3 protein: CASSPGTGLYGYTF. The DNA of the CDR3 is TGTGCCAGCAGTCCCGGGACAGGCTTGTATGGCTACACCTTC. The whole variable domain, remainder taken from reference TRBV7-6 and TRBJ1-2, is GAGVSQSPRYKVTKRGQDVALRCDPISGHVSLYWYRQALGQGPEFLTYFNYEAQQDKSGLPNDRFSAERPEGSISTLTIQRTEQRDSAMYRCASSPGTGLYGYTFGSGTRLTVV.

The V and J genes are TRBV19 and TRBJ2-7; possible D gene TRBD1, 6 bases. Looked up from germline, CDR1 is LNHDA and CDR2 is SQIVND (reference sequence). Trimming removed 1 base from V and 2 bases from J, with 12 bases in between. The CDR3 contains 15 residues. CDR3 sequence (DNA): TGTGCCAGTAGTATAGCGGACAGATCCACCTACGAGCAGTACTTC. As protein: CASSIADRSTYEQYF. The entire variable domain, with the rest obtained from reference TRBV19 and TRBJ2-7, is as follows: DGGITQSPKYLFRKEGQNVTLSCEQNLNHDAMYWYRQDPGQGLRLIYYSQIVNDFQKGDIAEGYSVSREKKESFPLTVTSAQKNPTAFYLCASSIADRSTYEQYFGPGTRLTVT.

The rearrangement uses TRBV28 and TRBJ1-5; D call uncertain. The V end lost 2 bases, the J end lost 0 bases, and 11 bases lay between the germline ends. The CDR3 contains 16 residues. Germline CDR1 and CDR2: MDHEN and SYDVKM. CDR3 sequence (DNA): TGTGCCAGCAGTTTACGCGGCAGCTTTAGCAATCAGCCCCAGCATTTT. This encodes CASSLRGSFSNQPQHF. The entire variable domain, with the rest obtained from reference TRBV28 and TRBJ1-5, is as follows: DVKVTQSSRYLVKRTGEKVFLECVQDMDHENMFWYRQDPGLGLRLIYFSYDVKMKEKGDIPEGYSVSREKKERFSLILESASTNQTSMYLCASSLRGSFSNQPQHFGDGTRLSIL.

V usage is TRBV29-1 and J usage is TRBJ2-3, with 7 bases lining up with TRBD1. The trim removed 3 bases at V and 3 bases at J, leaving 0 bases unmatched. CDR3 size: 12 residues. Germline V gene data show CDR1 as SQVTM and CDR2 as ANQGSEA. This CDR3 reads CSVETGTDTQYF. The CDR3 nucleotides read TGCAGCGTTGAGACAGGGACAGATACGCAGTATTTT.

This clone showed up just once. Other nucleotide sequences in the sample specify the same CDR3. The chain combines TRBV6-5 with TRBJ1-1; 7 bases are shared with TRBD1. Germline V gene lookup returns CDR1 MNHEY and CDR2 SVGAGI. There are 13 residues in the CDR3. Germline trimming cut 6 bases from V and 4 bases from J; bases unmatched to any gene: 5. The chain's CDR3 is CASSRQGGTEAFF. The CDR3 DNA reads as TGTGCCAGCAGCAGACAGGGAGGCACTGAAGCTTTCTTT.

The chain couples TRBV25-1 to TRBJ2-2; D is possibly TRBD2 (6 bases). Germline CDR1 and CDR2: MGHDK and SYGVNS. This CDR3 region has 15 residues. V gave up 1 base and J gave up 3 bases, with 9 bases separating them. CDR3 in DNA: TGTGCCAGCAGTGAATCAGGAGGGCACACCGGGGAGCTGTTTTTT. This encodes CASSESGGHTGELFF.